The TCR beta chain under discussion was sequenced for a study of shared clonotypes between healthy human individuals. The genomic DNA of each subset was split evenly across several immunoSEQ plates. Assay: immunoSEQ multiplex PCR; the TCRdb copy retains only in-frame clones and omits some. This table holds 300,000 to 400,000 clones, roughly 91% found once. Notes on the study in general: Non-shared clonotypes had lower generation probabilities than those shared by all four donors.

The V gene end was trimmed by 3 bases and the J gene end by 5 bases; junction bases not matched to a gene: 12. CDR3 length: 16 residues. Germline V lookup: CDR1 SNHLY, CDR2 FYNNEI. As for this clone: Its cognate antigen is unknown.

This receptor was obtained from a man aged 18 to 29 in good health. The sequenced material came from memory CD8+ T cells sorted from blood. Subset meaning: CD45RO+ cells pooled with CCR7-negative TemRA cells. The gene calls are TRBV2 and TRBJ1-2; 7 positions agree with TRBD1. The CDR3, as DNA: TGTGCCAGCAGTGAGGGGGACAGCAATTCGAGGTATGGCTACACCTTC. It translates to CASSEGDSNSRYGYTF.